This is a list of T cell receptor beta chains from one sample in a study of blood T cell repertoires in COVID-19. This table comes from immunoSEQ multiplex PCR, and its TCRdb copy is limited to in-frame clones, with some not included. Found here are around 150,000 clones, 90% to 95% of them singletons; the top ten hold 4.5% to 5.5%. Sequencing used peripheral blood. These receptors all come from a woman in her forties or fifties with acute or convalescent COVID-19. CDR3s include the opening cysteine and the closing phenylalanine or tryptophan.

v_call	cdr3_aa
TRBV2	CASSVQGATTNEKLFF
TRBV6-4	CATCGDTHTEAFF
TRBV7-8	CASSLLENYGYTF
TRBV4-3	CASSQETGNYGYTF
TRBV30	CAWRGSYGYTF
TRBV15	CATSSGGDLAYNEQFF
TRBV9	CARRGGTNEKLFF
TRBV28	CASSYPAGRKGAGYTF
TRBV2	CASSERANTGELFF
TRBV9	CASSVQGSGELFF
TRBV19	CASSPRTGINYGYTF
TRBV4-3	CASSRGRRFTEAFF
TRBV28	CASSLIQGVYGYTF
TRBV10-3	CAIRGGRTYEQYF
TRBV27	CASRPQGDQPQHF
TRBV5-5	CASSLDWGSSNQPQHF
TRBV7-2	CASSLPIAGLKDYEQYF
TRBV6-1	CASSEGLNWEKNTEAFF
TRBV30	CASGQGGNTEAFF
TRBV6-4	CASRERQGSSPLHF
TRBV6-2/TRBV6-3	CASTPTGGSYNEQFF
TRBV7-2	CASSPRDPAGYGYTF
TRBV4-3	CASSQSPKGGETQYF
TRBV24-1	CATSDSWEGTNEQYF
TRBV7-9	CASSSPEDSYEQYF
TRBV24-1	CATSDRTSGGPYNEQFF
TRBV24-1	CATSEDRLTDQPQHF
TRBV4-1	CASSQGPGQPFYEQYF
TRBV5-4	CASSPGQVPHGYTF
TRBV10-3	CAISESRPGSYYEQYF
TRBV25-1	CASSEVGTEAFF
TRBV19	CASSTDRATEAFF
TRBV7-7	CASSPPKGWDTGELFF
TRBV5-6	CASSYPRQGSEAFF
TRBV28	CASTPTDYGYTF
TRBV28	CASSLWTGNTEAFF
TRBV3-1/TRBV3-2	CASRQTSGRGQFF
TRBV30	CAWSLVGGADQPQHF